This TCR beta chain was sequenced for a study of blood T cells in healthy people across ages. With a J-beta primer mix and a sample-barcoded 5' primer, a second PCR ran 7 to 11 cycles. TCRdb itself ran the 5' RACE reads through MiXCR, one entry per CDR3 protein. The repertoire holds 790,000 or so distinct CDR3 sequences, with more than 35% as singletons. On this clonotype itself: Its target is unknown.

Points from the study as a whole: Older age coincided with a roughly linear decline in TCR beta diversity per million T cells.

Germline V CDR1 and CDR2: SEHNR, FQNEAQ (reference sequence). The CDR3 runs to 14 residues. V was trimmed by 5 bases and J by 3 bases, leaving 13 bases between them. The chain is built from TRBV7-9 and TRBJ1-1; D ambiguous. The specimen was blood. This TCR derives from an elderly man in good health. The CDR3 reads CASSTPDTHTEAFF. The CDR3 bases are TGTGCCAGCAGCACCCCCGACACCCACACTGAAGCTTTCTTT.